The T cell receptor beta chain under discussion was sequenced for a study of CXCR3-negative and CXCR3-positive naive CD8 T cells (dated by TCRdb to the late 2010s). For the wider study: In total, 110 million to 150 million TRB reads were obtained, corresponding to roughly 1.5 +/- 0.3 million reads per library. Diversity and physicochemical repertoire analyses covered about a dozen donors pooled from two independent experiments. The TRBV-TRBJ cluster analysis covered naive subsets from about 5 donors and memory cells from 3 donors. Summary of the overall study and its limitations: Because CXCR3 expression was partially decreased after cryopreservation, freshly isolated PBMCs were used for most assays. Surface CD5, linked to self-reactivity in mice, was comparable between naive subsets; TCR interaction strength was therefore also inferred from TRB CDR3 physicochemical properties. Within the same donor, TRBV-TRBJ usage looked similar between naive CXCR3-negative and CXCR3-positive cells, but memory cells had distinct patterns. TRB CDR3s from CXCR3-positive naive cells showed higher hydrophobicity (lower Kidera factor 4), lower energy, and higher strength and volume indices than CXCR3-negative naive cells. Repertoire diversity was comparably high in both naive subsets but much lower in memory CD8+ T cells.

For every CD8+ T cell subset, some 310,000 cells were flow-sorted straight into RLT lysis buffer, and each subset was sorted in triplicate. To keep memory contaminants out, a stringent definition of naive CD8+ T cells was applied: CD45RO-CCR7+CD27+CD95-. Peripheral blood mononuclear cells were isolated from buffy coats by standard density gradient centrifugation. Naive CXCR3-negative and CXCR3-positive CD8+ T cells were flow-sorted using a FACSAria III. An RNeasy Mini Kit was used to extract total RNA from the sorted cells. Concerning this clonotype: Its specific antigen is unknown.

Instrument used: NextSeq 550. The Human TCR Profiling Kit (MiLaboratory) was used to make UMI-labeled 5' RACE TRB cDNA libraries. The full amount of extracted RNA was used for cDNA synthesis, and the full amount of resulting cDNA was used for PCR amplification. The libraries were made side by side, with each library going through the same number of PCR cycles. Per the source publication's procedure: MIGEC and MiXCR extracted about 50,000 +/- 10,000 unique UMI-labeled TRB cDNA molecules per library, requiring at least two reads per UMI. On average, 40,000 +/- 10,000 functional in-frame TRB CDR3 nucleotide clonotypes lacking stop codons were found per library. After downsampling to 5000 UMI-labeled TRB molecules per sample, diversity metrics, including normalized Shannon-Wiener and Chao1, were computed in VDJtools. Clonotype-size-weighted physicochemical properties of the central five CDR3 residues (interaction energy, strength, volume and Kidera factor 4) were computed in VDJtools. The reads underwent TCRdb reprocessing, giving one record for each CDR3 protein sequence and no DNA. The V and J calls and clone size are TCRdb's, not the authors'. Per the sample table, the count is 75,000 to 100,000 distinct CDR3 sequences. 0.85% to 1.4% of the sample goes to the ten largest clones.

Reading the germline V gene (reference sequence) gives CDR1 MNHEY and CDR2 SMNVEV. Including the terminal cysteine and phenylalanine, the CDR3 comprises 11 residues. DNA for this receptor is not on file. This receptor chain uses TRBV27 and TRBJ2-3. Sequences were obtained from naive CXCR3+ CD8+ T cells from blood. The cell subset or site label, read with the paper, signifies: CD45RO-CCR7+CD27+CD95- naive CD8+ T cells expressing CXCR3 (TNR3+). This clonotype originated in a human donor in good health. Some clones in this sample may be carry-over from other donors' samples. CDR3 reads: CAIRTTDTQYF.